This T cell receptor (beta chain) came from a study of shared clonotypes between healthy human individuals (dated by TCRdb to the early 2020s). Turning to the overall study: The cohort included three men and a couple of women between 18 and 49 years of age. To increase sequencing depth and limit assay-specific biases, different laboratories used diverse techniques to prepare libraries and sequence TCR repertoires. To estimate repertoire size and how much clonotype sharing occurs between individuals, the study deeply sequenced the blood TCR repertoires of several healthy adults. For each donor, CD4 naive and CD4 memory were each run on three plates, CD8 naive on two plates, and CD8 memory on one plate. Leukapheresis yielded between about 0.9 and 9.5 billion PBMCs per donor. Overall results and qualifications from the work: Across a handful of donors, about 5% of naive CD4, 3% to 4% of naive CD8, 2% to 2.5% of memory CD4, and 0.4% of memory CD8 clonotypes were shared. Sampling was restricted to blood, and TCR repertoires in tissue are likely to differ from TCR repertoires in blood. Compared with non-shared clonotypes, the clonotypes found in all four sorted-subset donors had higher generation probabilities. The genetic and exposure-history diversity represented was limited by the small number of donors. Naive subsets generally had larger estimated clonotype richness than memory subsets did. Incomplete sequencing was indicated by rarefaction of sorted-subset datasets, despite the large sequencing depth. Based on pairwise subsampling, the degree of clonotype sharing among donors was expected to be affected by sequencing depth.

V was cut back by 0 bases and J by 4 bases, leaving a gap of 7 bases between them. The CDR3 goes from the cysteine to the phenylalanine over 14 residues. Only the CDR3 region is kept as DNA, spanning 42 bases read in frame from base 1. Sequences SGHAT (CDR1) and FQNNGV (CDR2) are obtained from the germline V gene. Using the deep immunoSEQ assay, TCR CDR3 regions were amplified from genomic DNA by multiplex PCR. Genomic DNA extracted from each cell subset was distributed evenly over all wells of several immunoSEQ 96-well plates, and each plate served as one replicate. Each replicate PCR for sorted subsets received approximately 200 ng genomic DNA, equal to about 30,000 T cell genomes. Purified libraries were quantified with a Qubit 3.0 fluorometer, sized on a Bioanalyzer 2100, and re-quantified with the KAPA Library Quantification kit. Every immunoSEQ 96-well plate was sequenced on a separate single-read 150-cycle Illumina NextSeq 550 flow cell. Regarding the original processing steps: Because only junctional sequences without quality scores were contained in the immunoSEQ output, filtering matching that applied to full-length reads could not be performed. To assign V/J genes and CDR3, sequences were annotated against IMGT germline references using PyIR, a Python wrapper for IgBLAST v1.9. Reads were removed for weak V/J assignments (E-value above 1e-6), missing CDR3, stop codons, out-of-frame junctions, or ambiguous translated residues. A V3J clonotype was defined by an identical inferred V gene, J gene, and CDR3 amino acid sequence. Percentage overlap between repertoires was computed as shared unique clonotypes divided by the size of the smaller repertoire. Repertoire richness was assessed with RTK rarefaction, the Chao1 estimator, and Recon v2.1 estimates of unobserved clonotypes. For all TCRbeta clonotypes obtained by the gDNA method from a few donors, generation probabilities were computed with OLGA. The table comes from immuneACCESS by way of TCRdb, which keeps in-frame sequences with V and J called. Part of the clones is missing from these tables; in studies checked, under half for an unresolved V gene and the rest for unknown reasons. V, J and clone size derive from that table, while D and trimming were established from the DNA sequence. In all, the sample holds around 1.5 million clones, and approximately 98% of those were seen once. The ten largest clones represent approximately 0.45% of the sample.

Healthy HIV-negative adults with no recently reported acute infections or vaccinations were included as donors. Every donor was a Caucasian adult living in Nashville, Tennessee, USA. CD4+ T cells were enriched by magnetic negative selection; naive cells were then positively selected on CD45RA, and the negative fraction formed the memory subset. Blood was collected by leukapheresis, and PBMCs were isolated by Ficoll-Histopaque density gradient centrifugation and then cryopreserved in liquid nitrogen vapor phase. Purity and quantity of every magnetically sorted T cell population were checked by analytical flow cytometry. Genomic DNA was isolated from each sorted fraction and quantified by UV absorbance on a Nanodrop 2000c. In regard to this clone: This receptor's antigen is unknown. One base away there is no much larger clone; base qualities are not given.

The TCR was taken from a man aged 25-45 years in good health. The chain joins TRBV11-2 to TRBJ2-1, with the D gene not confidently named. The sample comprised naive CD4+ T cells sorted from blood. The cell subset or site label of this sample denotes: CD45RA+ positively selected. In nucleotide form, the sequence is TGTGCCAGCAGCTTAGATTTGGGATACAATGAGCAGTTCTTC. This gives the protein CASSLDLGYNEQFF.